This TCR beta chain was documented in a study of T-cell memory formation after mild COVID-19. A single record per CDR3 protein comes from TCRdb applying MiXCR to the 5' RACE reads. The table includes almost 350,000 distinct CDR3 sequences, 20% to 25% detected once. The V gene end was trimmed by 11 bases and the J gene end by 7 bases; junction bases not matched to a gene: 16. The length of the CDR3 is 15 residues. Germline loops: CDR1 SGHVS, CDR2 FQNEAQ. The V and J genes are TRBV7-8 and TRBJ2-2; 7 bases map to TRBD1. The sequence derives from a man between 18 and 35 years old who had mild COVID-19 (a few samples of this study predate the infection). Cell type and time point are not known. The sequenced sample was PBMCs or a T cell subset sorted from them (not recorded which). CDR3 DNA sequence: TGTGCCTTCCGGCAGGGGGACAATAGAGGCGGGGAGCTGTTTTTT. Translating gives CAFRQGDNRGGELFF.